This TCR beta chain was observed in a study of cytomegalovirus exposure and HLA in healthy donors. Turning to this clone: The antigen remains unidentified.

Findings and caveats of the study: Being productive about 87% or about 30% of the time was typical of most TCR beta V segments in an earlier analysis. The study dropped some indistinguishable V segments, TRBV6-2 and TRBV6-3 among them.

The length of the CDR3 is 14 residues. CDR1 and CDR2 (germline): SEHNR, FQNEAQ (reference sequence). V lost 2 bases, J lost 10 bases, and 12 bases lay in between. 13 Jbeta primers and 60 Vbeta primers were used for the PCR. The protocol was immunoSEQ multiplex PCR, while the TCRdb copy is restricted to in-frame clones and leaves out a portion. The data contain 130,000 to 150,000 clones, just under 70% of them seen just once; the ten biggest clones take up less than 5%. What was sequenced was PBMCs. The chain recombines TRBV7-9 with TRBJ1-6, with D tentatively TRBD1 (6 bases). The receptor was isolated from a man aged 60-69 years in good health and CMV-seronegative. CDR3 coding DNA: TGTGCCAGCAGCTTATCAGGGGTGAAATCACCCCTCCACTTT. Protein sequence: CASSLSGVKSPLHF.